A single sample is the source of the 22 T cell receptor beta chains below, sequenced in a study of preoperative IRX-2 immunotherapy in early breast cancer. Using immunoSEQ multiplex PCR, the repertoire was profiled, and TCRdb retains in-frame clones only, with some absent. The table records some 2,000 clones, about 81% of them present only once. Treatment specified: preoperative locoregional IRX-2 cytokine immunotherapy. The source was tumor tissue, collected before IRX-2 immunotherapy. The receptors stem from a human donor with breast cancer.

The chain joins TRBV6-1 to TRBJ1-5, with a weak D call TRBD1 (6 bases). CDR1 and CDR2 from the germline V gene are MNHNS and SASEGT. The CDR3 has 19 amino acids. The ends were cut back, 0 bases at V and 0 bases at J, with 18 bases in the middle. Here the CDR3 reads CASSEAPHLQGDSNQPQHF. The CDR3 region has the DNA TGTGCCAGCAGTGAAGCCCCCCACCTACAGGGTGATAGCAATCAGCCCCAGCATTTT.

Written as DNA, the CDR3 is TGTGCCTGGACCACCGCCGCGAACAATGAGCAGTTCTTC. This gives the protein CAWTTAANNEQFF. This sequence joins TRBV30 and TRBJ2-1; no clear D. V dropped 4 bases and J dropped 5 bases, with 12 bases sitting between them. The CDR3 contains 13 residues. Germline V lookup: CDR1 GTSNPN, CDR2 SVGIG (reference sequence).

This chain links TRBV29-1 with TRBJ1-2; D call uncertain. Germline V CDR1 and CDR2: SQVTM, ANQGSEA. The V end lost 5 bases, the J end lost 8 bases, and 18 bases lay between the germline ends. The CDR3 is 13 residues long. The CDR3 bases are TGCAGCGTTCGCTTAGGAGGGAATGAGGGCTACACCTTC. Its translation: CSVRLGGNEGYTF.

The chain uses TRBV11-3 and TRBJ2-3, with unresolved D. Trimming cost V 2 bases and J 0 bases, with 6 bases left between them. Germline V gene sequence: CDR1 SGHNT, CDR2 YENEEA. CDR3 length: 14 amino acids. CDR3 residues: CASSLYLSTDTQYF. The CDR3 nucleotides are TGTGCCAGCAGCTTATATCTTAGCACAGATACGCAGTATTTT.

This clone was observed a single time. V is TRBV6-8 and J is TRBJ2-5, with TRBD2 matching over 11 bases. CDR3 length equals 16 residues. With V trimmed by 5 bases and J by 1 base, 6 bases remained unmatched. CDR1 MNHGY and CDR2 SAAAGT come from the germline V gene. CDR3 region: CASSEVLAGVQETQYF. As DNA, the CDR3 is TGTGCCAGCAGTGAGGTACTAGCGGGGGTCCAAGAGACCCAGTACTTC.

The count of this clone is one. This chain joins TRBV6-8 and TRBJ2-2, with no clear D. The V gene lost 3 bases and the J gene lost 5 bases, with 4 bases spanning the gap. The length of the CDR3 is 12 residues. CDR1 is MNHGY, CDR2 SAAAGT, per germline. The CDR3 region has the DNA TGTGCCAGCAGTTATCTGACCGGGGAGCTGTTTTTT. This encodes CASSYLTGELFF.

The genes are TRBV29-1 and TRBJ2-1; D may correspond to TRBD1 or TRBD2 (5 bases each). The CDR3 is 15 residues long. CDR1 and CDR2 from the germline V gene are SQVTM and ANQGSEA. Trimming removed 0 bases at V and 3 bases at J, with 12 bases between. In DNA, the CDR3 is TGCAGCGTTGAAGATAACGGGGCCCACTACAATGAGCAGTTCTTC. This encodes CSVEDNGAHYNEQFF.

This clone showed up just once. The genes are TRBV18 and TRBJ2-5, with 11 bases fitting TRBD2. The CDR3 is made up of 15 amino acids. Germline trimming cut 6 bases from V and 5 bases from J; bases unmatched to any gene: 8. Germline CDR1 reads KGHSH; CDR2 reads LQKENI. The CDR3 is CASSTTSGTGETQYF. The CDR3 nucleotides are TGTGCCAGCTCCACGACTAGCGGGACGGGTGAGACCCAGTACTTC.

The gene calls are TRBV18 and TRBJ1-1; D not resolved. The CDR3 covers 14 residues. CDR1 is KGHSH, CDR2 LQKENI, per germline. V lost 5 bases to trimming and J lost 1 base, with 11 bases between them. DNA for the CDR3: TGTGCCAGCTCAACAGTAGCACGGAACACTGAAGCTTTCTTT. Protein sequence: CASSTVARNTEAFF.

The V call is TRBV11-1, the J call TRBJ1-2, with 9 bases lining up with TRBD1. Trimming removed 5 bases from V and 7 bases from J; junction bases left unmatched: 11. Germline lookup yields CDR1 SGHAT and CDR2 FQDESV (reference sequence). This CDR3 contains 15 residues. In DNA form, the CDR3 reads TGTGCCAGCAGCAAATCCGGGACAGGGTATATTGGCTACACCTTC. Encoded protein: CASSKSGTGYIGYTF.

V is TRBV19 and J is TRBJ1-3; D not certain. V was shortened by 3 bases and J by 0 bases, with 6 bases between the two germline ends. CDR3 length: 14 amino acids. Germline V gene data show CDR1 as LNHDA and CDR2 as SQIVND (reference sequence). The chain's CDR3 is CASSMRVSGNTIYF. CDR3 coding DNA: TGTGCCAGTAGTATGAGGGTCTCTGGAAACACCATATATTTT.

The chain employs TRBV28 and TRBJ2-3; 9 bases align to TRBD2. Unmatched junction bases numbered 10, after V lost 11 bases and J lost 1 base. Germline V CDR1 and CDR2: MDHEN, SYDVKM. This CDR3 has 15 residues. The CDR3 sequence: CAGSFRLAGTDTQYF. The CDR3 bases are TGTGCCGGTTCATTTCGACTAGCGGGCACAGATACGCAGTATTTT. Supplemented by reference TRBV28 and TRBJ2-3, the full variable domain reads DVKVTQSSRYLVKRTGEKVFLECVQDMDHENMFWYRQDPGLGLRLIYFSYDVKMKEKGDIPEGYSVSREKKERFSLILESASTNQTSMYLCAGSFRLAGTDTQYFGPGTRLTVL.

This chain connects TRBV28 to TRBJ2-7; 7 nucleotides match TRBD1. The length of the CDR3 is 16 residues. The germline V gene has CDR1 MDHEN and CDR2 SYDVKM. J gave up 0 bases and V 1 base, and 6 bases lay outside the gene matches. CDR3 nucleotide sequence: TGTGCCAGCAGTTTATATGACAGGGCGAGCTCCTACGAGCAGTACTTC. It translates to CASSLYDRASSYEQYF.

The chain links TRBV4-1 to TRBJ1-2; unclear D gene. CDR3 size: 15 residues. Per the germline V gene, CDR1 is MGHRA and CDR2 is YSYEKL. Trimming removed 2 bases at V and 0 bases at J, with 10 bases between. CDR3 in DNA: TGCGCCAGCAGCCAAATAGTCGGGTCTAACTATGGCTACACCTTC. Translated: CASSQIVGSNYGYTF.

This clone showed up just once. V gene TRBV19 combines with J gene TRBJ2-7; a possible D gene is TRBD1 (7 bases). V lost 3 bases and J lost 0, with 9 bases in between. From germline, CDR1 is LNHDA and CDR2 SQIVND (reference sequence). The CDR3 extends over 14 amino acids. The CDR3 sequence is CASSMEGASYEQYF. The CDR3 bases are TGTGCCAGTAGTATGGAGGGGGCCTCCTACGAGCAGTACTTC.

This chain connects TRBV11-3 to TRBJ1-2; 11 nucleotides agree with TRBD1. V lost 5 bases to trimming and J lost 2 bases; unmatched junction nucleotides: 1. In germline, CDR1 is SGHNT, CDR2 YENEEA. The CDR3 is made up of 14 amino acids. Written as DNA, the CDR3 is TGTGCCAGCAGCGGGGACAGGGGGAACTATGGCTACACCTTC. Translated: CASSGDRGNYGYTF.

CDR3 region: CASSVERNTDTQYF. CDR3 sequence (DNA): TGTGCCAGCAGTGTAGAGCGGAACACAGATACGCAGTATTTT. The rearrangement uses TRBV7-1 and TRBJ2-3; a possible D gene is TRBD2 (5 bases). TRBV7-1 is classed as an ORF, of uncertain function. The CDR3 has 14 amino acids. Trimming removed 6 bases at V and 2 bases at J, with 12 bases between.

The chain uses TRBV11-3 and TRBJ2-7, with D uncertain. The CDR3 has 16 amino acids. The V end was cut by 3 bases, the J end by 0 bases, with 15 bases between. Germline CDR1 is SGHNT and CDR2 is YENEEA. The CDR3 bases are TGTGCCAGCAGCTTGTTCCCCCCGCCGGGCTCCTACGAGCAGTACTTC. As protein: CASSLFPPPGSYEQYF.

CDR3 protein: CASSYRTEAFF. CDR3 nucleotide sequence: TGTGCCAGCAGTTATAGGACTGAAGCTTTCTTT. This chain links TRBV6-7 with TRBJ1-1; no definite D call. TRBV6-7 is classed as an ORF, of uncertain function. V dropped 3 bases and J dropped 5 bases, with 4 bases sitting between them. The CDR3 is 11 residues long.

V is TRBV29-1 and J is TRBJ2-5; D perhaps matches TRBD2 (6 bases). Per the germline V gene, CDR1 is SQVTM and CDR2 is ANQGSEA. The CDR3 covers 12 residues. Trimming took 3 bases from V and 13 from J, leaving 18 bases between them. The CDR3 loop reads CSVEGGPRLGYF. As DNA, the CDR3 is TGCAGCGTTGAGGGGGGTCCTAGATTGGGGTACTTC.

For the CDR3, the DNA is TGTGCCAGCGGCCGGACAGGCCCCCAAGAGACCCAGTACTTC. Translated: CASGRTGPQETQYF. The V call is TRBV6-8, the J call TRBJ2-5; 7 positions agree with TRBD1. This CDR3 comprises 14 residues. Germline assignment: CDR1 MNHGY and CDR2 SAAAGT. The trim removed 8 bases at V and 1 base at J, leaving 7 bases unmatched.

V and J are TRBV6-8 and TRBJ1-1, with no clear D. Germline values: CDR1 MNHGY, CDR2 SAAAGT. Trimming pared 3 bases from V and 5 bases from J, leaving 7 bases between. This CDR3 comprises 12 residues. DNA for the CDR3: TGTGCCAGCAGTTATGGGGAGACTGAAGCTTTCTTT. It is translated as CASSYGETEAFF.